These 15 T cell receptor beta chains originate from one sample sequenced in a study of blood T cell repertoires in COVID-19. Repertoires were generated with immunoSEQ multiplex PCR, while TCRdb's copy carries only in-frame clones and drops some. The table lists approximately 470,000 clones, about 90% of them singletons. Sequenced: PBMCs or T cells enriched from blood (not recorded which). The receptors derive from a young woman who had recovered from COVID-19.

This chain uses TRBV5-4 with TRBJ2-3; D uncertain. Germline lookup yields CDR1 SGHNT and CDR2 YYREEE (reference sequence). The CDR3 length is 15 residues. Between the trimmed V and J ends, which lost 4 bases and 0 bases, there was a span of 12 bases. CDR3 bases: TGTGCCAGCAGCCGTGACGCCGGGAGCACAGATACGCAGTATTTT. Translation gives CASSRDAGSTDTQYF. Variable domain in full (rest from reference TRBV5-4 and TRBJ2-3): ETGVTQSPTHLIKTRGQQVTLRCSSQSGHNTVSWYQQALGQGPQFIFQYYREEENGRGNFPPRFSGLQFPNYSSELNVNALELDDSALYLCASSRDAGSTDTQYFGPGTRLTVL.

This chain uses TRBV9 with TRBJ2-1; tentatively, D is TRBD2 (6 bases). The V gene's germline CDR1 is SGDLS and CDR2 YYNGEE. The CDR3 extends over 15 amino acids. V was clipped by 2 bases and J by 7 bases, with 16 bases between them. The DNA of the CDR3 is TGTGCCAGCAGCGTCGGGGGTTATCCTACGAATGAGCAGTTCTTC. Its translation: CASSVGGYPTNEQFF.

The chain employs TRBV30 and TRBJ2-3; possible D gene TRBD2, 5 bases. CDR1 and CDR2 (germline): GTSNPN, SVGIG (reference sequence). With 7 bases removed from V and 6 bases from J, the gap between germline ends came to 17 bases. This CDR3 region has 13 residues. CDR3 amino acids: CASPRGGSDTQYF. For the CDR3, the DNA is TGTGCCTCACCCCGAGGCGGGTCGGATACGCAGTATTTT.

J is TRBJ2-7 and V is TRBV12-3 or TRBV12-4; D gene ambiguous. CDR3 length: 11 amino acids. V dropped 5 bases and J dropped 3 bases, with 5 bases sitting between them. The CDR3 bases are TGTGCCAGCAGTCCGTACTACGAGCAGTACTTC. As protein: CASSPYYEQYF.

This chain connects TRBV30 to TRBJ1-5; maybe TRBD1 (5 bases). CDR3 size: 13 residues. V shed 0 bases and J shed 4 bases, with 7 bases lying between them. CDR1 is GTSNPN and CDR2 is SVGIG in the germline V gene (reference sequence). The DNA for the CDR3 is TGTGCCTGGAGTGTACAGGTGAATCAGCCCCAGCATTTT. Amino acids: CAWSVQVNQPQHF. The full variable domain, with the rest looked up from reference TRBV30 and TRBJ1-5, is SQTIHQWPATLVQPVGSPLSLECTVEGTSNPNLYWYRQAAGRGLQLLFYSVGIGQISSEVPQNLSASRPQDRQFILSSKKLLLSDSGFYLCAWSVQVNQPQHFGDGTRLSIL.

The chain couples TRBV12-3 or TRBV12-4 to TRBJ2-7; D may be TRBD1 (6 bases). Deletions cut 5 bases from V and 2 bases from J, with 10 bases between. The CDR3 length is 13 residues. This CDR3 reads CASSRDTPYEQYF. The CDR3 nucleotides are TGTGCCAGCAGTCGGGACACTCCCTACGAGCAGTACTTC.

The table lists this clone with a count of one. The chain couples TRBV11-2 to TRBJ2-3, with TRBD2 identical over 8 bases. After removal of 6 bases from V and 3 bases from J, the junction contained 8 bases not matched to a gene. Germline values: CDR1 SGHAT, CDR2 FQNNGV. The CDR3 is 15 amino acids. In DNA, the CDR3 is TGTGCCAGCAGGCGAACTAGCGGCGATACAGATACGCAGTATTTT. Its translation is CASRRTSGDTDTQYF.

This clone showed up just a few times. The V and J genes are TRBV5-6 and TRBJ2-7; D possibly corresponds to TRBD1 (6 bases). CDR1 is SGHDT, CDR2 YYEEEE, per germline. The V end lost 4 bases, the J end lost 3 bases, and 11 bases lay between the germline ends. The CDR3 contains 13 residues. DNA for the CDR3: TGTGCCAGCAGCCCGGGACATGACTACGAGCAGTACTTC. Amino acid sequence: CASSPGHDYEQYF.

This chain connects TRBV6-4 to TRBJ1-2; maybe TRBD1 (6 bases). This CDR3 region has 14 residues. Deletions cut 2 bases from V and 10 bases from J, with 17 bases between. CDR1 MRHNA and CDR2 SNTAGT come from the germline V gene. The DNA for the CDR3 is TGTGCCAGCAGTGACGGGACACAGAGCGATTTCTACACCTTC. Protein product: CASSDGTQSDFYTF.

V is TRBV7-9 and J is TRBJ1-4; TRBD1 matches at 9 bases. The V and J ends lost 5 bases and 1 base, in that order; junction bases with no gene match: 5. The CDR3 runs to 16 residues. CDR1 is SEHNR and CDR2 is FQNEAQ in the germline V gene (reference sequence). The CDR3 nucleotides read TGTGCCAGCAGCGTTTGGGGACAGGGAACTAATGAAAAACTGTTTTTT. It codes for CASSVWGQGTNEKLFF.

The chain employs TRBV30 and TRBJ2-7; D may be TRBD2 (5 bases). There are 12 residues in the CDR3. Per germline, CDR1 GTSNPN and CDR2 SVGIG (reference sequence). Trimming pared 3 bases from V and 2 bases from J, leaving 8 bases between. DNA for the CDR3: TGTGCCTGGAGCGGGAACCCCTACGAGCAGTACTTC. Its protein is CAWSGNPYEQYF. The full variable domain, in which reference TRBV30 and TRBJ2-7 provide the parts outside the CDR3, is SQTIHQWPATLVQPVGSPLSLECTVEGTSNPNLYWYRQAAGRGLQLLFYSVGIGQISSEVPQNLSASRPQDRQFILSSKKLLLSDSGFYLCAWSGNPYEQYFGPGTRLTVT.

CDR3 sequence: CASSPTGYALGYTF. CDR3 sequence (DNA): TGTGCCAGTAGCCCGACAGGTTACGCCTTGGGCTACACCTTC. J is TRBJ1-2 and V is TRBV19, with D perhaps matching TRBD1 (6 bases). CDR3 length equals 14 residues. Per the germline V gene, CDR1 is LNHDA and CDR2 is SQIVND (reference sequence). V lost 6 bases to trimming and J lost 8 bases, with 19 bases between them.

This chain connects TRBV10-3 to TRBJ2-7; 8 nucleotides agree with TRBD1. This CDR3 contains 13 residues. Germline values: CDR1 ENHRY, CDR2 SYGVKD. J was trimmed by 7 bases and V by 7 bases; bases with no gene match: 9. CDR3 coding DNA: TGTGCCATCACTGGACAGGGATCGGGGGAGCAGTACTTC. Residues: CAITGQGSGEQYF.

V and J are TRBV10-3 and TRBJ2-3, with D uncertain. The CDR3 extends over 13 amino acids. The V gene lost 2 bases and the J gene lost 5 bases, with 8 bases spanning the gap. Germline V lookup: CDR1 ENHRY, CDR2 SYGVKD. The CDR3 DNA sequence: TGTGCCATCAGTGAGGGAGTAGGAGATACGCAGTATTTT. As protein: CAISEGVGDTQYF.

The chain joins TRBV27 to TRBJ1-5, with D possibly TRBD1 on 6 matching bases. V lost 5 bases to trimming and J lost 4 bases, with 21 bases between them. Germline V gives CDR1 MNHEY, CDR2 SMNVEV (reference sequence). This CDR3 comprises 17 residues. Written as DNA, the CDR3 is TGTGCCAGCAGTCGCTCCGGAGACCTAGGGGGTAATCAGCCCCAGCATTTT. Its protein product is CASSRSGDLGGNQPQHF.